This TCR beta chain is from a study of patients and donors after allogeneic stem cell transplantation (TCRdb year 2020). This clonotype was counted only a few times. No cognate antigen has been identified for it. Per-base qualities were not stored, and no clone one base away is much larger. To prepare the library, RT-PCR was applied. Sequencing was performed on a NextSeq 550. TCRdb applied fastp at Q25 and MiXCR to the public reads, then kept only in-frame beta chains. Each record represents a unique CDR3 protein, reported with the most common genes and DNA among its rows. This sample is represented by about 960,000 distinct CDR3 sequences; about a sixth of them were singletons. The ten largest make up 5.5% to 6.5% of the sample. Measured from the cysteine to the phenylalanine, the CDR3 is 15 residues long. Of all the DNA, just the CDR3 is kept, 45 bases in frame from base 1. Between the V and J ends, shortened by 4 bases and 8 bases respectively, the junction contains 20 bases. From the germline V gene, CDR1 is SGHAT and CDR2 is FQNNGV.

The sequenced material came from blood, either unsorted or a sorted T cell fraction (not recorded which). The chain joins TRBV11-2 to TRBJ1-2; TRBD1 is possibly the D segment (5 matching bases). The TCR sequence derives from a human donor who was either an allogeneic HSCT recipient or a stem cell or donor lymphocyte infusion donor (not recorded which). It is not recorded whose cells these are; they may come from a transplant donor. The CDR3 reads CASSSRRQIIKGYTF. The DNA is TGTGCCAGCAGCTCCCGGAGACAGATAATAAAGGGCTACACCTTC.